This TCR beta chain emerged from a study of blood T cell repertoires in COVID-19. Study at large: T cells, B-cell-depleted T cells, or PBMCs provided the cDNA or gDNA that served as material.

Residents of 20 to 25 US areas, aged roughly 18 to 90 years, made up the participants. Participant-reported clinical history was the basis for cohort assignment. In its sample, this clone was seen once. The CDR3 spans 16 residues. Germline V lookup: CDR1 LNHDA, CDR2 SQIVND (reference sequence). Deletions cut 5 bases from V and 1 base from J, with 17 bases between. Per the authors' pipeline: Reference gene primer amplification gave estimated nucleated cell counts. The data were produced by immunoSEQ multiplex PCR, yet TCRdb's version contains in-frame clones alone and is incomplete. The DNA was the basis for D and trimming; V, J and clone size are from that table. The sample has 250,000 to 300,000 clones, over 80% seen once.

This receptor was obtained from a human donor in a cohort exposed to, infected with or recovered from COVID-19 (not recorded which). The donor label of this sample is uncertain. The chain combines TRBV19 with TRBJ1-1; maybe TRBD1 (6 bases). The sequencing input was PBMCs or T cells enriched from blood (not recorded which). The CDR3 is CASSVSGTRGNTEAFF. The CDR3 bases are TGTGCCAGTAGTGTCTCCGGGACACGTGGGAACACTGAAGCTTTCTTT.